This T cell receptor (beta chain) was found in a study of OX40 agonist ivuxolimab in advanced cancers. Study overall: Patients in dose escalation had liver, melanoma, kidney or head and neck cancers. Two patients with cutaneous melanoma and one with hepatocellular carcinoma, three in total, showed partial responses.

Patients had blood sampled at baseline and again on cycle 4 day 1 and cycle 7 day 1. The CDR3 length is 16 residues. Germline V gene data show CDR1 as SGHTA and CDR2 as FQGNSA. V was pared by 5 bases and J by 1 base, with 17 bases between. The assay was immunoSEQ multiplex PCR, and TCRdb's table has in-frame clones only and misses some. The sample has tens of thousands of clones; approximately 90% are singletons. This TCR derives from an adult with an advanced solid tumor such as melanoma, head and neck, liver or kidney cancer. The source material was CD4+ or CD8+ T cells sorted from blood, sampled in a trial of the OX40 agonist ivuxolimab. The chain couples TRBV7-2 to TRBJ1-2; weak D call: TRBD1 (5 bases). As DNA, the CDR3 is TGTGCCAGCAGCCCCCGGTTGGGGGGGATTAACTATGGCTACACCTTC. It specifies CASSPRLGGINYGYTF.